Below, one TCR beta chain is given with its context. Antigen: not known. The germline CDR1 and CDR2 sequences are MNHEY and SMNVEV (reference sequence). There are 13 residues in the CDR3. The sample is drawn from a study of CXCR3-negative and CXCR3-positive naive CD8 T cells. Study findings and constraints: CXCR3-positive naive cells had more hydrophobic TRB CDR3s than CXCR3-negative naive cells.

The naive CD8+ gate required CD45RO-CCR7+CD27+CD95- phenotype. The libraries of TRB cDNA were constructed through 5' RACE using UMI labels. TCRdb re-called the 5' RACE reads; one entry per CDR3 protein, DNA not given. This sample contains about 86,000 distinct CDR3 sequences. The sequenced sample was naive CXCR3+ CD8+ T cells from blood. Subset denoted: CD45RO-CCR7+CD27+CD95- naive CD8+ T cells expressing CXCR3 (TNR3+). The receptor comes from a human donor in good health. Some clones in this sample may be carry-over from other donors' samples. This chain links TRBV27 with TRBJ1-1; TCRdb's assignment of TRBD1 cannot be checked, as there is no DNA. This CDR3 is CASSRAEATEAFF.